This T cell receptor (beta chain) derives from a study of T-cell reconstitution after alpha-beta-depleted transplantation in children. Preparation of the TCRbeta library involved a method that used unique molecular identifiers. TCRdb recomputed calls from the PCR reads with MiXCR, one row per CDR3 protein. The top ten hold roughly 13% of the sample, which has roughly 200,000 distinct CDR3 sequences, just over 14% seen once. Trimming left V 5 bases short and J 4 bases short, with 7 bases between. Germline CDR1 and CDR2: SGHRS and YFSETQ. The CDR3 has 13 amino acids. This clonotype was seen repeatedly, ten times or more.

The sequencing used PBMCs from the stem cell graft donor, collected from the stem cell graft. This chain uses TRBV5-1 with TRBJ1-6; a possible D gene is TRBD1 (6 bases). This sequence was found in a human donor who donated a stem cell graft to a child with acute lymphoblastic leukemia. Here the CDR3 DNA reads TGCGCCAGCAGTACAGGGTATAATTCACCCCTCCACTTT. Amino acid sequence: CASSTGYNSPLHF. Complete variable domain (other parts from reference TRBV5-1 and TRBJ1-6): KAGVTQTPRYLIKTRGQQVTLSCSPISGHRSVSWYQQTPGQGLQFLFEYFSETQRNKGNFPGRFSGRQFSNSRSEMNVSTLELGDSALYLCASSTGYNSPLHFGNGTRLTVT.